The source of this T cell receptor beta chain is a study of blood T cell repertoires in COVID-19. Under the authors' procedure: How many nucleated cells were present was estimated from reference gene primer amplification. Some clones are missing from TCRdb's copy, which holds only in-frame ones; the method was immunoSEQ multiplex PCR. That table furnishes V, J and clone size, whereas the DNA furnished D and trimming. The sample has 130,000 or so clones, about 83% seen once. This TCR was recovered from a human donor in a cohort sampled during active COVID-19. The sequenced sample was peripheral blood.

CDR3 protein: CASSRHPSGYGYTF. CDR3 nucleotides: TGTGCCAGCTCAAGACACCCCTCGGGATACGGCTACACCTTC. The chain carries TRBV28 and TRBJ1-2, with unresolved D. Germline V gene lookup returns CDR1 MDHEN and CDR2 SYDVKM. V dropped 8 bases and J dropped 8 bases, with 21 bases sitting between them. The CDR3 runs to 14 residues.